This note documents a single T cell receptor beta chain sequence. CDR1 SGHTS and CDR2 YDEGEE come from the germline V gene. This CDR3 is built from 16 residues. With 3 bases clipped from V and 7 bases from J, the junction kept 12 bases outside the gene matches. This sample was taken from a study of T cell changes during pregnancy in multiple sclerosis. The table came from immunoSEQ multiplex PCR; TCRdb's copy has only in-frame clones and leaves some out. The sample contains fewer than 80,000 clones, about 91% of which appear only once. Specimen: CD4+ T cells from peripheral blood mononuclear cells, collected in the third trimester of pregnancy. The TCR comes from a female donor in good health, enrolled as a control in a pregnancy study. This sequence joins TRBV5-8 and TRBJ1-2, with 10 positions matching TRBD1. The chain's CDR3 is CASSSGTGVFSGGYTF. In nucleotides, the CDR3 is TGTGCCAGCAGCTCCGGGACAGGGGTTTTTTCGGGTGGCTACACCTTC.